This TCR beta chain was captured by sequencing in a study of identical twins. Unique molecular identifiers were in the cDNA, with template-switch universal primer binding. TCRdb passed the 5' RACE reads through MiXCR, listing each CDR3 protein once. The profile shows 1.5 million to 2 million distinct CDR3 sequences, about 32% of them singletons. The CDR3 runs 16 residues. Germline V gene data show CDR1 as SGHTA and CDR2 as FQGNSA. Trimming took 0 bases from V and 2 from J; bases not matched to a gene: 5. The sample was cord blood. The receptor comes from a newborn girl in good health. The chain carries TRBV7-2 and TRBJ2-3; 7 nucleotides match TRBD2. The CDR3 DNA sequence: TGTGCCAGCAGCTTAGCGGGTAGCGGGTTCACAGATACGCAGTATTTT. Translation gives CASSLAGSGFTDTQYF.